This TCR beta chain was captured in a study of cytomegalovirus exposure and HLA in healthy donors. The PCR made use of 60 Vbeta and 13 Jbeta primers. Profiling relied on immunoSEQ multiplex PCR, and the TCRdb table lists in-frame clones only, not all of them. Among roughly 100,000 clones listed, around 80% were seen once. The ends were cut back, 1 base at V and 8 bases at J, with 5 bases in the middle. The CDR3 has 10 residues. Germline V gene lookup returns CDR1 DFQATT and CDR2 SNEGSKA (reference sequence). A remark on this clone: The antigen is not known.

Findings and limits, study-wide: Beyond CMV serostatus, there was no information to go on about immune exposure. Association with HLA alleles at 0.05 false discovery rate was found for roughly 17,000 TCR beta sequences in a later analysis.

This sequence originates from a man younger than 45 in good health and CMV-seropositive. This chain connects TRBV20-1 to TRBJ1-1, with D possibly being TRBD1 (5 bases). The source material was PBMCs. The CDR3 DNA follows: TGCAGTGCTAGAGGGACAGAAGCTTTCTTT. It is translated as CSARGTEAFF.